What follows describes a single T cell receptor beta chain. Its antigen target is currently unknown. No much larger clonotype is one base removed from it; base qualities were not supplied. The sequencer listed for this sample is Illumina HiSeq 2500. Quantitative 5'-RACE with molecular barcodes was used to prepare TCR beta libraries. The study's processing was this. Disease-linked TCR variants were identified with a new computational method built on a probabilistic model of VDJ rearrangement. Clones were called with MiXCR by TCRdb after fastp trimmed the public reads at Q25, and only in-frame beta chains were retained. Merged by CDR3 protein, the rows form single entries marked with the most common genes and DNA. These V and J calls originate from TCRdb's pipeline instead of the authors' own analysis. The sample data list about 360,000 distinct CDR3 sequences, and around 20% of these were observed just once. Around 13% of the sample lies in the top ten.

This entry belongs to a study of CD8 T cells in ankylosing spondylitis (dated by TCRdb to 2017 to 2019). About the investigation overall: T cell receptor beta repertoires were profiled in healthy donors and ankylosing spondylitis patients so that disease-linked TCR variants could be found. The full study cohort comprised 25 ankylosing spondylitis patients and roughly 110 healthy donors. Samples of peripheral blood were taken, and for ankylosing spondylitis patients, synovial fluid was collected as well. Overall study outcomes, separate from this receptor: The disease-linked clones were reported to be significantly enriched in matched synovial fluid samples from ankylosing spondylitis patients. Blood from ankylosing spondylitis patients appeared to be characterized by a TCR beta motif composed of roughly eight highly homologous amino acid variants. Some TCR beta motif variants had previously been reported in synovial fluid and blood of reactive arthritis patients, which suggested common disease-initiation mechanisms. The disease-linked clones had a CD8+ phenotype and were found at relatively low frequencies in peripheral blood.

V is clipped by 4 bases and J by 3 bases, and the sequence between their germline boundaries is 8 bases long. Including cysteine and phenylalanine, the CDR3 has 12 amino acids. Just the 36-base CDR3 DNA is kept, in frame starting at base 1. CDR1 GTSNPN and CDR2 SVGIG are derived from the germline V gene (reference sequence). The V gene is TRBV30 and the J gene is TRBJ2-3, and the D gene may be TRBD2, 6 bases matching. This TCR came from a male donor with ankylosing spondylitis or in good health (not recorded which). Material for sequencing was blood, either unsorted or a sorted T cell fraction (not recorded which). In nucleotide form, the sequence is TGTGCCTGGAACGGGGGAACAGATACGCAGTATTTT. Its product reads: CAWNGGTDTQYF.